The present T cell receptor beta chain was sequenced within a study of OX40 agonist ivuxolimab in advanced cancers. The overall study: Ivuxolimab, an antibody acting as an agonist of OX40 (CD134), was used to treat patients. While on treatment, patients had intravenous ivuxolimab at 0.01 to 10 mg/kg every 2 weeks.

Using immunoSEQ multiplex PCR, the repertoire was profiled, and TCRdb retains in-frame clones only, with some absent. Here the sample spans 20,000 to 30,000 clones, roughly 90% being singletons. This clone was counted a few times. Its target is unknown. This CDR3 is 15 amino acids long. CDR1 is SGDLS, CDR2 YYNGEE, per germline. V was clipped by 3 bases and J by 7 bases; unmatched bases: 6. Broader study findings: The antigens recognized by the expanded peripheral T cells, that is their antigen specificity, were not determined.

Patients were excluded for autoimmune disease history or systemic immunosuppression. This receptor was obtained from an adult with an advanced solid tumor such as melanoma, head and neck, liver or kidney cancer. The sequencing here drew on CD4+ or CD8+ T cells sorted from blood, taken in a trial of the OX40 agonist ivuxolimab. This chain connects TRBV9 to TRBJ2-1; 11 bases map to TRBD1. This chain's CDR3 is CASSAGTGGGNEQFF. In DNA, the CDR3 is TGTGCCAGCAGCGCCGGGACAGGGGGAGGGAATGAGCAGTTCTTC.